This T cell receptor beta chain originates from a study of shared clonotypes between healthy human individuals. The V end lost 4 bases, the J end lost 4 bases, and 14 bases lay between the germline ends. The CDR3 covers 14 residues. Per germline, CDR1 SGHKS and CDR2 YYEKEE (reference sequence). TCRdb's table, derived via immunoSEQ multiplex PCR, lists solely in-frame clones and lacks some. In the table there are about 2.3 million clones, around 93% of which are singletons. In its sample, this clone was seen once. The material sequenced was naive CD4+ T cells from PBMCs. Subset described: CD45RA+ positively selected. The receptor's source is a man younger than 30 in good health. Some clones in this sample may be carry-over from other donors' samples. The chain is built from TRBV5-5 and TRBJ1-2; D is unclear. CDR3 bases: TGTGCCAGCAGCCGGGCGGGCGAGGGCTATGGCTACACCTTC. Translating it yields CASSRAGEGYGYTF.